This T cell receptor beta chain was identified in a study of blood T cells in healthy people across ages. The CDR3 sequence is 15 residues long. J lost 6 bases, V lost 6 bases, and 9 bases had no gene match. Germline V gives CDR1 MDHEN, CDR2 SYDVKM. This clonotype appeared a few times. Its antigen is as yet unknown. Sample-barcoded 5' priming and a J-beta primer mix drove a second PCR of roughly 6 to 12 cycles. TCRdb itself ran the 5' RACE reads through MiXCR, one entry per CDR3 protein. The sample yields about 1.6 million distinct CDR3 sequences, 30% to 35% seen once. Findings and limits, study-wide: Unsorted PBMCs blocked a conclusive comparison of naive and antigen-experienced cells. Whereas aged donors had fewer naive CD4+ cells, long-lived donors had more of them and higher diversity. Estimated diversity across one million T cells was deemed an underestimate.

The rearrangement links TRBV28 to TRBJ2-1, with 9 positions matching TRBD1. This sequence was found in a woman in her twenties or thirties in good health. The sample comprised blood. The CDR3 sequence is CASSRYRDRVNEQFF. CDR3 coding DNA: TGTGCCAGCAGCCGCTACCGGGACAGGGTCAATGAGCAGTTCTTC.